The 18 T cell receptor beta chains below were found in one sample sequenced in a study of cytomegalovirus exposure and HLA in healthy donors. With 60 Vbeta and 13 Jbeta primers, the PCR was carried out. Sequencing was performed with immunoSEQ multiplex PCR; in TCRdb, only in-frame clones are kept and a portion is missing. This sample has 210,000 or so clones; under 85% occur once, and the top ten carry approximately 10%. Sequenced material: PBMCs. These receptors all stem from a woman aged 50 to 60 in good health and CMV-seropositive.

The CDR3 DNA sequence: TGTGCCAGCCAAAAGAGACTAGCGGGGGGCCCTAGCTCCTACAATGAGCAGTTCTTC. As protein: CASQKRLAGGPSSYNEQFF. The V and J genes are TRBV28 and TRBJ2-1; 13 bases match TRBD2. Looked up from germline, CDR1 is MDHEN and CDR2 is SYDVKM. The CDR3 sequence is 19 residues long. The V segment lost 8 bases and the J segment 0 bases; nucleotides outside the gene matches: 13.

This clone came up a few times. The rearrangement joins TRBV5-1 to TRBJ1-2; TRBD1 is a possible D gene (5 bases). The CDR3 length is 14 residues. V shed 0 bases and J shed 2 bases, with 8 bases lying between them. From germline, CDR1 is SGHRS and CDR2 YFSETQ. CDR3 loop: CASSLVGANYGYTF. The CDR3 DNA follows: TGCGCCAGCAGCTTGGTAGGGGCCAACTATGGCTACACCTTC.

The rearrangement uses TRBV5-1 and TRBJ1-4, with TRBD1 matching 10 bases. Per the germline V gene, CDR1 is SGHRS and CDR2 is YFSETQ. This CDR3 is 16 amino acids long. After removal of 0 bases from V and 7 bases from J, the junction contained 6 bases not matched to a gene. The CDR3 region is CASSLAVGQGIEKLFF. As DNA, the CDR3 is TGCGCCAGCAGCTTGGCCGTGGGACAGGGGATTGAAAAACTGTTTTTT.

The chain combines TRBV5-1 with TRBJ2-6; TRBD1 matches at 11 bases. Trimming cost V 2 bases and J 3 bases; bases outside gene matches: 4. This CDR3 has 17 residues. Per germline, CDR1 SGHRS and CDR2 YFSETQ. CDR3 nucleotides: TGCGCCAGCAGCTTCGGACAGGGGGCGGTTGGGGCCAACGTCCTGACTTTC. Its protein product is CASSFGQGAVGANVLTF.

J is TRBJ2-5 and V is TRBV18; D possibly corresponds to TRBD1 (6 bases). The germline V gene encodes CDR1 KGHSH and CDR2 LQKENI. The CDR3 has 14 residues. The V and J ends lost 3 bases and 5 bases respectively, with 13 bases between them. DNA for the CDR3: TGTGCCAGCTCACCGTACAGGGATGCGGAGACCCAGTACTTC. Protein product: CASSPYRDAETQYF.

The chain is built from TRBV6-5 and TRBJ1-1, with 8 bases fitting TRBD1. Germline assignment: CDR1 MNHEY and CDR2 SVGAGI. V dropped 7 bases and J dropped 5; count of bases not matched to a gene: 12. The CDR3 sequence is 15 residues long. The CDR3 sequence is CASTPLRTGKTEAFF. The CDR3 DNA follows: TGTGCCAGCACCCCCCTCAGGACAGGGAAGACTGAAGCTTTCTTT.

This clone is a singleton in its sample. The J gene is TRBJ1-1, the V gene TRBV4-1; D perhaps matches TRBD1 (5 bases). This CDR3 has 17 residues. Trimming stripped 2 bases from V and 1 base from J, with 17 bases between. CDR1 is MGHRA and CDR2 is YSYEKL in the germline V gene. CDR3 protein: CASSQYPVGGTNTEAFF. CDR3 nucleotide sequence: TGCGCCAGCAGCCAATACCCCGTGGGGGGGACGAACACTGAAGCTTTCTTT.

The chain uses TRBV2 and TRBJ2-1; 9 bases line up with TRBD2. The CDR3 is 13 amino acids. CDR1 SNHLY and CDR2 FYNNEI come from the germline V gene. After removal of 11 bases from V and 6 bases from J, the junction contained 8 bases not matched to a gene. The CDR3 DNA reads TGTGCCGGCGCGGGGGGGATCGCCAATGAGCAGTTCTTC. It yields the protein CAGAGGIANEQFF.

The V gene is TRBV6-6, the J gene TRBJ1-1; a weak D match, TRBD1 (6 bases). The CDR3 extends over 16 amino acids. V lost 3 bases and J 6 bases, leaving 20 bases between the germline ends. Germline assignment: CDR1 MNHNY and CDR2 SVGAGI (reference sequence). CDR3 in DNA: TGTGCCAGCAGTTATGGCCCGGGGGGGGCGCGGCCTGAAGCTTTCTTT. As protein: CASSYGPGGARPEAFF.

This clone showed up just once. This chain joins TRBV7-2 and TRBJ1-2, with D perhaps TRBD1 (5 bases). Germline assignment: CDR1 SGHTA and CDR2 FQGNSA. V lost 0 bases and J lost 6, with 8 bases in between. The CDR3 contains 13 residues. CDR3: CASSLAWGDGYTF. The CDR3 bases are TGTGCCAGCAGCTTAGCTTGGGGCGATGGCTACACCTTC.

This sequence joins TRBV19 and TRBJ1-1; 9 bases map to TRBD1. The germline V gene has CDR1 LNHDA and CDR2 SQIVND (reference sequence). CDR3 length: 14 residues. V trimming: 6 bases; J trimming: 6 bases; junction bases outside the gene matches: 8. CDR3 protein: CASRQGAPGPEAFF. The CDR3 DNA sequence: TGTGCCAGTAGACAGGGGGCGCCAGGCCCTGAAGCTTTCTTT.

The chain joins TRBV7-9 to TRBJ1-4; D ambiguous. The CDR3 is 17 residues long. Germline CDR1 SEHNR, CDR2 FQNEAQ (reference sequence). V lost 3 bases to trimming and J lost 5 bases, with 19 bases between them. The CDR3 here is CASSFSRYSQVNEKLFF. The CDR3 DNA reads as TGTGCCAGCAGCTTCTCCAGGTATTCTCAAGTGAATGAAAAACTGTTTTTT.

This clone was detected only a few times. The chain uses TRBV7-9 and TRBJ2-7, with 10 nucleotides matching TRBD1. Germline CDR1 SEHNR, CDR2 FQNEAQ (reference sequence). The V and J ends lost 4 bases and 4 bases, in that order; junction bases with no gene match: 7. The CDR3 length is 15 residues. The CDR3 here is CASSSDGTGDYEQYF. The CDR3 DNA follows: TGTGCCAGCAGCTCGGACGGGACAGGGGATTACGAGCAGTACTTC.

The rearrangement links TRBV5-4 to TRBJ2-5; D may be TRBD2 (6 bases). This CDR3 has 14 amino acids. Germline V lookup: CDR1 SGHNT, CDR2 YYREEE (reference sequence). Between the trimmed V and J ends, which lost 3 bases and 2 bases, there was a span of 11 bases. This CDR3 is CASSSGDQQETQYF. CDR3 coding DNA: TGTGCCAGCAGCTCGGGGGACCAACAAGAGACCCAGTACTTC.

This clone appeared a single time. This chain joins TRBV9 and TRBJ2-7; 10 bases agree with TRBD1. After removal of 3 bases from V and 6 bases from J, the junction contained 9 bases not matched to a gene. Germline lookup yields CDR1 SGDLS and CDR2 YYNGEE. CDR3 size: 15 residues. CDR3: CASSGGQGEGGEQYF. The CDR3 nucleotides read TGTGCCAGCAGCGGTGGACAGGGGGAGGGTGGCGAGCAGTACTTC.

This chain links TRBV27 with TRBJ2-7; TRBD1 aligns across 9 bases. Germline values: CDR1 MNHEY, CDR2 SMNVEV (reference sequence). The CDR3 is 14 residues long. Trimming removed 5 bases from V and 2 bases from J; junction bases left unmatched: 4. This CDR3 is CASSDRGAPYEQYF. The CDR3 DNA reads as TGTGCCAGCAGTGACAGGGGGGCCCCCTACGAGCAGTACTTC.

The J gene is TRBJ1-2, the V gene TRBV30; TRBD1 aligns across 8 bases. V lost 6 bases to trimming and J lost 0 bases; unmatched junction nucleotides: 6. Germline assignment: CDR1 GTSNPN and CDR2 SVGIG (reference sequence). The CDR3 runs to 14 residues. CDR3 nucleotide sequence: TGTGCCTGCGCCGGGACAGGCTCTAACTATGGCTACACCTTC. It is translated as CACAGTGSNYGYTF.

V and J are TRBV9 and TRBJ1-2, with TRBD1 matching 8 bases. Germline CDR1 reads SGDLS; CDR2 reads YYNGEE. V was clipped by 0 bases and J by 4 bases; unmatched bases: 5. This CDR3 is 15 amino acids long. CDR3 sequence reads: CASSVVTGEGYGYTF. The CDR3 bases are TGTGCCAGCAGCGTAGTGACAGGGGAGGGCTATGGCTACACCTTC. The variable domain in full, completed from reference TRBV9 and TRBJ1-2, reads DSGVTQTPKHLITATGQRVTLRCSPRSGDLSVYWYQQSLDQGLQFLIQYYNGEERAKGNILERFSAQQFPDLHSELNLSSLELGDSALYFCASSVVTGEGYGYTFGSGTRLTVV.